A single TCR beta chain is shown here with its context. These data originate in a study of blood T cell repertoires in COVID-19. Profiled with immunoSEQ multiplex PCR; TCRdb holds only in-frame clones, not every one. The repertoire holds 70,000 to 75,000 clones, with roughly four fifths as singletons. The CDR3 runs 13 residues. V was clipped by 5 bases and J by 1 base, with 6 bases between them. Germline loops: CDR1 KGHDR, CDR2 SFDVKD. The chain couples TRBV24-1 to TRBJ2-3; D is uncertain. The specimen was peripheral blood. This TCR derives from a man between 65 and 85 years old with acute or convalescent COVID-19. In nucleotides, the CDR3 is TGTGCCACCAGTGTGGCTGGCACAGATACGCAGTATTTT. Protein product: CATSVAGTDTQYF.